Below are 24 T cell receptor beta chains sequenced from a single sample in a study of Siglec-9 on CD8 T cells in melanoma (dated by TCRdb to about 2019). The method behind the library was the immunoSEQ multiplex PCR assay. What TCRdb holds here is the immuneACCESS table cut down to in-frame rearrangements. Part of the clones is not present; checked against another copy, under half of the missing clones reflect an unresolved V gene, and the others are unexplained. The sample yields 30,000 or so clones; 80% were counted once. The ten largest clones capture approximately 5.4% of the sample. Sequenced material: Siglec-9- CD8+ T cells sorted from blood. Read against the paper, the sample's cell subset or site label means: CD8 T cells lacking Siglec-9. All receptors derive from a human donor in good health.

The chain carries TRBV27 and TRBJ1-2, with a tentative D call TRBD1 (6 bases). The CDR3 totals 15 residues. The germline V gene encodes CDR1 MNHEY and CDR2 SMNVEV (reference sequence). V dropped 5 bases and J dropped 5 bases, with 18 bases sitting between them. CDR3 region: CASSPTRTVGYGYTF. CDR3 nucleotides: TGTGCCAGCAGTCCAACCCGGACAGTTGGGTATGGCTACACCTTC.

V usage is TRBV27 and J usage is TRBJ1-6; D might be TRBD1 (5 bases). The germline V gene encodes CDR1 MNHEY and CDR2 SMNVEV (reference sequence). This CDR3 is built from 16 residues. With 4 bases removed from V and 7 bases from J, the gap between germline ends came to 17 bases. The CDR3 loop reads CASSSKITRGNSPLHF. The CDR3 DNA reads TGTGCCAGCAGTTCCAAGATAACGAGGGGAAATTCACCCCTCCACTTT.

This clone turned up a few times. The V gene is TRBV7-8, the J gene TRBJ1-6, with a possible D match to TRBD1 (5 bases). Trimming left V 1 base short and J 2 bases short, with 12 bases between. This CDR3 is built from 17 residues. Germline lookup yields CDR1 SGHVS and CDR2 FQNEAQ. CDR3 coding DNA: TGTGCCAGCAGCTTAGGGTACGGGGGGACCTATAATTCACCCCTCCACTTT. Its protein product is CASSLGYGGTYNSPLHF.

The chain recombines TRBV6-1 with TRBJ2-2; no firm D call. This CDR3 has 14 residues. CDR1 and CDR2 from the germline V gene are MNHNS and SASEGT. Trimming left V 3 bases short and J 6 bases short, with 11 bases between. The DNA for the CDR3 is TGTGCCAGCAGTGACCCTGACACGGCCGGGGAGCTGTTTTTT. Encoded protein: CASSDPDTAGELFF.

The J gene is TRBJ1-2, the V gene TRBV2; TRBD1 might be the D (5 bases). This CDR3 has 18 amino acids. Germline CDR1 reads SNHLY; CDR2 reads FYNNEI. Between the trimmed V and J ends, which lost 8 bases and 3 bases, there was a span of 28 bases. In nucleotides, the CDR3 is TGTGCCAGCCAACCGTACCGGGACCCCCCAAAAGACGACTATGGCTACACCTTC. Its translation is CASQPYRDPPKDDYGYTF.

This chain uses TRBV9 with TRBJ1-2; 8 nucleotides match TRBD1. CDR1 and CDR2 from the germline V gene are SGDLS and YYNGEE. The trim removed 4 bases at V and 1 base at J, leaving 3 bases unmatched. The CDR3 has 14 amino acids. CDR3 sequence (DNA): TGTGCCAGCAGCCGGACAGGGTTTAACTATGGCTACACCTTC. Amino acids: CASSRTGFNYGYTF. The whole variable domain, remainder taken from reference TRBV9 and TRBJ1-2, is DSGVTQTPKHLITATGQRVTLRCSPRSGDLSVYWYQQSLDQGLQFLIQYYNGEERAKGNILERFSAQQFPDLHSELNLSSLELGDSALYFCASSRTGFNYGYTFGSGTRLTVV.

The table lists this clone with a count of one. This chain connects TRBV7-9 to TRBJ1-2, with D maybe TRBD1 (5 bases). With 5 bases removed from V and 5 bases from J, the gap between germline ends came to 15 bases. Per the germline V gene, CDR1 is SEHNR and CDR2 is FQNEAQ (reference sequence). The CDR3 has 14 residues. CDR3 in amino acids: CASSPGTRVYGYTF. In DNA form, the CDR3 reads TGTGCCAGCAGCCCCGGGACGCGGGTTTATGGCTACACCTTC.

The J gene is TRBJ2-7, the V gene TRBV29-1; maybe TRBD1 (5 bases). Trimming pared 4 bases from V and 7 bases from J, leaving 11 bases between. CDR1 is SQVTM and CDR2 is ANQGSEA in the germline V gene. The CDR3 extends over 11 amino acids. CDR3 coding DNA: TGCAGCGTTGCAGGGTCTGGGGAGCAGTACGTC. This codes for CSVAGSGEQYV.

The chain links TRBV21-1 to TRBJ1-5. TRBV21-1 is deemed a pseudogene. The CDR3 has 19 amino acids. CDR3: CASSKGVFVVELSNQPQHF. The CDR3 DNA reads TGTGCCAGCAGCAAAGGAGTTTTCGTGGTGGAACTAAGCAATCAGCCCCAGCATTTT.

The chain combines TRBV5-6 with TRBJ2-1; 16 bases are a match to TRBD2. V was clipped by 4 bases and J by 7 bases; unmatched bases: 8. The CDR3 runs 17 residues. The V gene's germline CDR1 is SGHDT and CDR2 YYEEEE. The DNA for the CDR3 is TGTGCCAGCAGCCCGGGACTAGCGGGGGGGCCTAGGAATGAGCAGTTCTTC. This codes for CASSPGLAGGPRNEQFF.

As regards this clone: At one end the junction does not follow the germline gene, possibly because of a read error. The chain links TRBV7-7 to TRBJ1-1; D not certain. Germline V lookup: CDR1 SSHAT, CDR2 FNYEAQ (reference sequence). The CDR3 is made up of 13 amino acids. CDR3 nucleotide sequence: TGTGCTAGCAGCTCGGGTTGGAACACTGAAGCTTTCTTT. This gives the protein CASSSGWNTEAFF.

In DNA form, the CDR3 reads TGTGCCAGCAGCCCTGACAGTGATAACACTGAAGCTTTCTTT. Translating gives CASSPDSDNTEAFF. The V gene is TRBV7-9, the J gene TRBJ1-1, with TRBD1 as a possible D gene (5 bases). The germline V and J ends were trimmed by 5 bases and 2 bases, with 12 bases remaining between them. Germline values: CDR1 SEHNR, CDR2 FQNEAQ (reference sequence). The CDR3 is made up of 14 amino acids.

The chain joins TRBV27 to TRBJ1-2; 7 nucleotides agree with TRBD1. The CDR3 spans 15 residues. The trim removed 5 bases at V and 4 bases at J, leaving 10 bases unmatched. Germline CDR1 reads MNHEY; CDR2 reads SMNVEV (reference sequence). Written as DNA, the CDR3 is TGTGCCAGCAGTCCCAAGACAGGGAACGTCTATGGCTACACCTTC. Its translation is CASSPKTGNVYGYTF.

The chain recombines TRBV7-8 with TRBJ1-1; possibly TRBD1 for D (6 bases). Germline assignment: CDR1 SGHVS and CDR2 FQNEAQ. Trimming removed 6 bases from V and 6 bases from J, with 14 bases in between. This CDR3 contains 13 residues. CDR3 amino acids: CASRRQDSSEAFF. The CDR3 coding sequence is TGTGCCAGCAGAAGACAGGATTCCTCTGAAGCTTTCTTT.

The chain recombines TRBV4-2 with TRBJ2-3; 7 bases are a match to TRBD2. The CDR3 runs 15 residues. Trimming at V came to 3 bases and at J to 6 bases, leaving 9 bases not matched to a gene. Germline V CDR1 and CDR2: LGHNA, YNFKEQ. Here the CDR3 DNA reads TGTGCCAGCAGCCACCTTCGGGAGGTAACGGATACGCAGTATTTT. Translating gives CASSHLREVTDTQYF.

In its sample, this clone was seen a few times. The chain employs TRBV5-1 and TRBJ1-1, with TRBD1 as a possible D gene (5 bases). V lost 1 base and J 4 bases, leaving 11 bases between the germline ends. Germline CDR1 SGHRS, CDR2 YFSETQ. This CDR3 is built from 14 residues. Here the CDR3 reads CASSLQGVGTEAFF. CDR3 sequence (DNA): TGCGCCAGCAGCTTGCAGGGTGTAGGCACTGAAGCTTTCTTT.

The gene calls are TRBV5-1 and TRBJ2-2; 8 bases fit TRBD1. V dropped 3 bases and J dropped 1; count of bases not matched to a gene: 2. The CDR3 length is 15 residues. The germline V gene has CDR1 SGHRS and CDR2 YFSETQ. CDR3: CASSSGTGNTGELFF. As DNA, the CDR3 is TGCGCCAGCAGCTCCGGGACAGGGAACACCGGGGAGCTGTTTTTT.

This clone came up a few times. The rearrangement uses TRBV11-2 and TRBJ1-1; D possibly corresponds to TRBD1 (5 bases). Germline CDR1 SGHAT, CDR2 FQNNGV. There are 12 residues in the CDR3. V lost 3 bases, J lost 6 bases, and 8 bases lay in between. The CDR3 nucleotides read TGTGCCAGCAGCTTTCAGGGTGCTGAAGCTTTCTTT. Translation: CASSFQGAEAFF.

CDR3 DNA sequence: TGTGCCAGCAGCTTACGCCAAGAGACCCAGTACTTC. Residues: CASSLRQETQYF. This chain links TRBV7-9 with TRBJ2-5; no clear D gene. The length of the CDR3 is 12 residues. V was pared by 2 bases and J by 1 base, with 2 bases between. Germline values: CDR1 SEHNR, CDR2 FQNEAQ (reference sequence).

V and J are TRBV11-2 and TRBJ2-7; the D is unclear. Germline loops: CDR1 SGHAT, CDR2 FQNNGV. V was shortened by 1 base and J by 3 bases, with 7 bases between the two germline ends. This CDR3 comprises 13 residues. CDR3 DNA: TGTGCCAGCAGCTTAGGAGGCGGCTACGAGCAGTACGTC. Its protein product is CASSLGGGYEQYV.

The chain recombines TRBV30 with TRBJ2-3; a weak D match, TRBD2 (5 bases). The CDR3 loop spans 15 amino acids. The ends were cut back, 2 bases at V and 5 bases at J, with 17 bases in the middle. Germline V gene lookup returns CDR1 GTSNPN and CDR2 SVGIG (reference sequence). The DNA of the CDR3 is TGTGCCTGGAGTTCCCCGGGTAGGGAGCGAGATACGCAGTATTTT. Amino acid sequence: CAWSSPGRERDTQYF.

This clone came up once. This chain connects TRBV30 to TRBJ1-2; D not certain. V lost 4 bases, J lost 6 bases, and 12 bases lay in between. Per the germline V gene, CDR1 is GTSNPN and CDR2 is SVGIG (reference sequence). This CDR3 has 12 amino acids. In nucleotides, the CDR3 is TGTGCCTGGACTCAGAGTTCCGATGGCTACACCTTC. Its translation is CAWTQSSDGYTF. Together with reference TRBV30 and TRBJ1-2, the CDR3 gives the full variable domain: SQTIHQWPATLVQPVGSPLSLECTVEGTSNPNLYWYRQAAGRGLQLLFYSVGIGQISSEVPQNLSASRPQDRQFILSSKKLLLSDSGFYLCAWTQSSDGYTFGSGTRLTVV.

V is TRBV27 and J is TRBJ2-3; D remains unclear. This CDR3 region has 15 residues. Trimming shortened V by 0 bases and J by 1 base, and 8 bases separated the two germline ends. Germline V gives CDR1 MNHEY, CDR2 SMNVEV (reference sequence). CDR3 bases: TGTGCCAGCAGTTTATCTTTTAGGGGCACAGATACGCAGTATTTT. Translation gives CASSLSFRGTDTQYF.

The chain links TRBV19 to TRBJ2-3; D is uncertain. The length of the CDR3 is 14 residues. With 5 bases removed from V and 1 base from J, the gap between germline ends came to 10 bases. Per the germline V gene, CDR1 is LNHDA and CDR2 is SQIVND (reference sequence). This CDR3 is CASSWGSGTDTQYF. CDR3 nucleotide sequence: TGTGCCAGTAGTTGGGGATCGGGCACAGATACGCAGTATTTT. Supplemented by reference TRBV19 and TRBJ2-3, the full variable domain reads DGGITQSPKYLFRKEGQNVTLSCEQNLNHDAMYWYRQDPGQGLRLIYYSQIVNDFQKGDIAEGYSVSREKKESFPLTVTSAQKNPTAFYLCASSWGSGTDTQYFGPGTRLTVL.